This T cell receptor (beta chain) was observed in a study of blood T cell repertoires in COVID-19. Study overall: Researchers got acute and convalescent COVID-19 samples from the United States, Italy and Spain. The cDNA or gDNA used as material had been derived from T cells, B-cell-depleted T cells, or PBMCs.

In the original analysis: Reference gene primer amplification gave estimated nucleated cell counts. The protocol was immunoSEQ multiplex PCR, while the TCRdb copy is restricted to in-frame clones and leaves out a portion. V and J calls and clone size are copied from that table; D and trimming were computed from the DNA. The table records tens of thousands of clones, about 86% of them present only once. This CDR3 has 13 residues. The ends were cut back, 5 bases at V and 1 base at J, with 9 bases in the middle. Germline lookup yields CDR1 SEHNR and CDR2 FQNEAQ (reference sequence). The chain uses TRBV7-9 and TRBJ2-7; D unclear. The TCR comes from a woman in her seventies with acute or convalescent COVID-19. What was sequenced was peripheral blood. This CDR3 is CASSQLVSYEQYF. DNA for the CDR3: TGTGCCAGCAGCCAGCTAGTATCCTACGAGCAGTACTTC.